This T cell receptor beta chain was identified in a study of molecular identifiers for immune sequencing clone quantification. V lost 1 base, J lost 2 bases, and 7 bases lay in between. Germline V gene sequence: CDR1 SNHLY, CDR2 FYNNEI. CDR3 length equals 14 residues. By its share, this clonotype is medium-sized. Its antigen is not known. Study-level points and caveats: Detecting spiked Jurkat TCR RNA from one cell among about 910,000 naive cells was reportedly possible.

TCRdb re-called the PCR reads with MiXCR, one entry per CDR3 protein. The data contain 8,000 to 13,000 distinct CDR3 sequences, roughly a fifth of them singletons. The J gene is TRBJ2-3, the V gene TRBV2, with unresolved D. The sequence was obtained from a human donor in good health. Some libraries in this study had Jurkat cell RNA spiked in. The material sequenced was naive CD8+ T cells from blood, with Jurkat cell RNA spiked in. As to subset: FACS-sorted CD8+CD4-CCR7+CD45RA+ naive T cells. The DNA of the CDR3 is TGTGCCAGCAGTGAAGTTTTTACCACAGATACGCAGTATTTT. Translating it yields CASSEVFTTDTQYF.